The 8 T cell receptor beta chains listed next were all sequenced from one sample in a study of T-cell reconstitution after alpha-beta-depleted transplantation in children. Preparation of the TCRbeta library was carried out with unique molecular identifiers. From the PCR reads, TCRdb called clonotypes with MiXCR, one entry per CDR3 protein. The repertoire holds hundreds of thousands of distinct CDR3 sequences, with under 25% as singletons. Sample: PBMCs, mostly from graft donor cells, taken 360 days after TCRalphabeta/CD19-depleted stem cell transplant. The receptors derive from a boy younger than two who had a stem cell transplant for acute myeloid leukemia, so the T cells may come from the graft donor.

J is TRBJ2-7 and V is TRBV6-6; D not certain. V was shortened by 5 bases and J by 4 bases, with 12 bases between the two germline ends. The CDR3 spans 13 residues. Germline V CDR1 and CDR2: MNHNY, SVGAGI (reference sequence). The CDR3 region has the DNA TGTGCCAGCAGTACAGTAGATGGGTACGAGCAGTACTTC. It encodes CASSTVDGYEQYF.

CDR3 bases: TGTGCCAGCAGTCGCCTAGATACGCAGTATTTT. Its translation: CASSRLDTQYF. This sequence joins TRBV12-3 or TRBV12-4 and TRBJ2-3; D unresolved. The CDR3 totals 11 residues. V shed 5 bases and J shed 5 bases, with 5 bases lying between them.

The chain carries TRBV25-1 and TRBJ2-7, with D unclear. The CDR3 has 14 amino acids. The germline V gene has CDR1 MGHDK and CDR2 SYGVNS. V was cut by 3 bases and J by 0 bases, with 9 bases left in between. The CDR3 spells CASSDQIDSYEQYF. The CDR3 DNA reads as TGTGCCAGCAGTGATCAGATAGACTCCTACGAGCAGTACTTC.

This clonotype was counted at least ten times. The rearrangement uses TRBV20-1 and TRBJ2-7; TRBD1 matches 8 bases. Germline V gives CDR1 DFQATT, CDR2 SNEGSKA (reference sequence). This CDR3 spans 14 amino acids. Trimming cost V 1 base and J 1 base; bases outside gene matches: 3. Here the CDR3 reads CSARAQGESYEQYV. CDR3 nucleotides: TGCAGTGCTAGAGCACAGGGGGAATCCTACGAGCAGTACGTC.

This clonotype came up many times. The chain has TRBV7-9 and TRBJ1-2; 8 positions agree with TRBD1. In germline, CDR1 is SEHNR, CDR2 FQNEAQ (reference sequence). The CDR3 covers 14 residues. With 5 bases clipped from V and 3 bases from J, the junction kept 5 bases outside the gene matches. CDR3 sequence (DNA): TGTGCCAGCAGCGTCCCAGGGGGCGACTATGGCTACACCTTC. This translates into CASSVPGGDYGYTF.

This chain links TRBV7-9 with TRBJ2-7; D is unclear. Trimming pared 2 bases from V and 5 bases from J, leaving 4 bases between. The germline V gene encodes CDR1 SEHNR and CDR2 FQNEAQ (reference sequence). The CDR3 contains 11 residues. The CDR3 DNA reads as TGTGCCAGCAGCTTACAGGACGAGCAGTACTTC. Amino acids: CASSLQDEQYF.

The chain links TRBV15 to TRBJ2-7, with D perhaps TRBD1 (5 bases). Deletions cut 0 bases from V and 2 bases from J, with 11 bases between. The CDR3 has 15 amino acids. Germline V CDR1 and CDR2: LNHNV, YYDKDF (reference sequence). The chain's CDR3 is CATSRDIGQTYEQYF. DNA of the CDR3: TGTGCCACCAGCAGAGATATCGGACAAACCTACGAGCAGTACTTC.

This clonotype has a handful of counts. The chain has TRBV20-1 and TRBJ1-5; 12 positions match TRBD1. This CDR3 contains 16 residues. CDR1 and CDR2 from the germline V gene are DFQATT and SNEGSKA (reference sequence). Trimming took 5 bases from V and 2 from J; bases not matched to a gene: 7. The CDR3 reads CSAAGTGGAGNQPQHF. The CDR3 DNA reads as TGCAGTGCTGCCGGGACAGGGGGCGCGGGCAATCAGCCCCAGCATTTT.